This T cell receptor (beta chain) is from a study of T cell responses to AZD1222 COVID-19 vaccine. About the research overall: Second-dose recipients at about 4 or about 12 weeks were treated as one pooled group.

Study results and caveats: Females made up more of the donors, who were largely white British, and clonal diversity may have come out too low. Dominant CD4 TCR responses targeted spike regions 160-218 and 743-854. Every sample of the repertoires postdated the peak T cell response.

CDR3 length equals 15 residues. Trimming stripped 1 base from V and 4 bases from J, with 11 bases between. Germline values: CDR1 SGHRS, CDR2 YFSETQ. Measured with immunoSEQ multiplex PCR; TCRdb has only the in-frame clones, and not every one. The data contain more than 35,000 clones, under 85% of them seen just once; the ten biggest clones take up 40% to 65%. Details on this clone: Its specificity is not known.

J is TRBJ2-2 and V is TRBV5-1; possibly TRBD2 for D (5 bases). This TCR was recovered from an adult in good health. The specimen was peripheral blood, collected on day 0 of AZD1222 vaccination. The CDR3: CASSLRLEGTGELFF. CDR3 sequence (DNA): TGCGCCAGCAGCTTGAGGCTCGAGGGCACCGGGGAGCTGTTTTTT.